This T cell receptor (beta chain) was retrieved from a study of T cells expressing NK-cell markers (dated by TCRdb to between 2020 and 2021). For context, the study as a whole: Roughly 8 donors provided sorted CD3+CD56+NKG2C+, CD3+CD56+NKG2C- and CD3+CD56-NKG2C+ T-cell subsets, whose TCR beta-chain repertoires were profiled. Illumina HiSeq 2000/2500, MiSeq or NextSeq was used to sequence libraries as 2 x 150 bp reads. All eight donors whose samples were sequenced were randomly selected healthy volunteers, three of them men and five women. Of the eight sequenced donors, seven were found to be HCMV-seropositive and one was found to be HCMV-seronegative.

HCMV serostatus was determined by detecting HCMV-specific IgG in serum with a commercial ELISA kit. Ficoll density gradient centrifugation was used to isolate peripheral blood mononuclear cells from blood. The CDR3 measures 15 amino acids from cysteine to phenylalanine. The nucleotide record is missing. The study at large found these results: Those dominant clonotypes were again the most abundant among CD3+CD56-NKG2C+ cells in a handful of donors, at about 25-60.1%. Whether the expanded NKG2C-expressing T cell clones were specific for HCMV antigens was left unclear. In more than five donors, the dominant CD3+CD56+NKG2C+ clonotypes were found to rank among the top 10 CD8+ clonotypes and to make up about 1.0-8% of CD8+ T cells.

Sequencing instrument: Illumina HiSeq 2000. The TCR beta cDNA libraries were made using 5'RACE template switching, a step that added both a universal primer site and unique molecular identifiers. Priming for cDNA synthesis came from the TCR beta constant segment, and two successive PCR amplification steps followed. In the source study's methods: MIGEC handled demultiplexing of the reads and grouping by UMI, while MiTCR was used to assemble and quantify clonotypes. To remove erroneous sequences, TCR cDNA sequences were retained only when supported by two or more reads. The tcR package was used for downstream repertoire analysis, and clonotypes were matched between fractions using CDR3 nucleotide sequence together with V segment. VDJmatch was used to annotate antigen specificity against VDJdb, with one amino acid substitution in CDR3 allowed. Through TCRdb reprocessing, the reads give one entry per CDR3 protein sequence; DNA is omitted. TCRdb assigned the V and J calls; the authors' analysis was not used. This sample's table carries some 450,000 distinct CDR3 sequences. Roughly 7.2% of the sample goes to the ten largest clones.

Details on this clonotype: Its antigen is unknown.

The sequencing input was blood T cells: a sorted CD56 or NKG2C T cell subset, CD4+ or CD8+ T cells, or bulk PBMC T cells (not recorded which). This receptor was obtained from a woman aged 18 to 69 in good health. The sequence joins TRBV12-3 or TRBV12-4 to TRBJ2-1; TCRdb lists TRBD1, though no DNA is available to test this call. The CDR3 corresponds to CASSGGGTGVDEQFF.